This T cell receptor (beta chain) originates from a study of tumor-infiltrating lymphocytes in primary liver carcinoma. Out of unsorted whole blood came the blood RNA, and germline DNA was extracted as well. With V trimmed by 4 bases and J by 0 bases, 8 bases remained unmatched. Germline V gene sequence: CDR1 SGHAT, CDR2 FQDESV (reference sequence). The CDR3 runs 17 residues. Constant-region priming of about 500 ng total RNA yielded TCR beta cDNA. Three nested multiplex PCR rounds, a slightly modified ARM-PCR, produced the libraries for TCR beta. TRBV1-TRBV30 forward primers and a C-beta reverse primer were used in the first two PCR rounds, which each ran for approximately 9 cycles. TCRdb independently ran MiXCR on the multiplex PCR reads; one entry per CDR3 protein. The sample lists about 320,000 distinct CDR3 sequences; less than 75% were seen once. This clonotype was counted many times.

The sequencing sample was made of peripheral blood. This chain links TRBV11-1 with TRBJ2-1, with 8 bases that match TRBD2. The receptor was derived from a man aged 40-50 years with primary liver carcinoma and hepatitis B virus infection. The CDR3 protein is CASSSSGSGSSYNEQFF. The CDR3 nucleotides read TGTGCCAGCAGCTCGTCCGGGAGCGGGAGCTCCTACAATGAGCAGTTCTTC.